This T cell receptor beta chain was observed in a study of blood T cells in healthy people across ages. This clonotype was recorded once. Its antigen is not known. Study results and caveats: It was not possible, with unsorted PBMCs, to conclusively compare naive and antigen-experienced cells. Donor CMV infection status was unknown, possibly confounding age-related changes in expanded clonotypes. Strongly correlated with naive T cell percentage was TCR beta diversity. Roughly linear declines in TCR beta diversity per million T cells occurred with age.

The use of a sample-barcoded 5' primer and a J-beta primer mix characterized a second PCR of roughly 7 to 11 cycles. TCRdb re-analysed the 5' RACE reads in MiXCR, keeping a single row per CDR3 protein. The sample carries 700,000 to 950,000 distinct CDR3 sequences, 35% to 45% recorded once. Germline values: CDR1 SQVTM, CDR2 ANQGSEA. With V trimmed by 1 base and J by 7 bases, 11 bases remained unmatched. The CDR3 totals 16 residues. V and J are TRBV29-1 and TRBJ2-7; TRBD1 aligns across 12 bases. The source material was blood. The TCR was taken from a woman in her fifties or sixties in good health. The CDR3 DNA follows: TGCAGCGTTGAAGGGGGGACAGGGGGCCTCTACAATGAGCAGTACTTC. As protein: CSVEGGTGGLYNEQYF.